This paragraph reports one T cell receptor (beta chain). Its cognate antigen is unknown. Germline CDR1 LGHNA, CDR2 YSLEER. Trimming pared 0 bases from V and 2 bases from J, leaving 8 bases between. The CDR3 is 16 residues long. This table comes from immunoSEQ multiplex PCR, and its TCRdb copy is limited to in-frame clones, with some not included. The sample contains 520,000 or so clones, 79% of which appear only once. This specimen comes from a study of shared clonotypes between healthy human individuals. Study-level information: Aged 18 to 49, the donors were two women and a few men.

Study conclusions and caveats: Among donors, sharing of clonotypes was expected to be affected by sequencing depth.

The sample taken for sequencing was PBMCs. The sequence came from a woman in her forties in good health. Some clones in this sample may be carry-over from other donors' samples. This chain links TRBV4-3 with TRBJ2-6; a possible D gene is TRBD1 (6 bases). The CDR3 coding sequence is TGCGCCAGCAGCCAAGAGACAGGTCCTGGGGCCAACGTCCTGACTTTC. Protein: CASSQETGPGANVLTF.